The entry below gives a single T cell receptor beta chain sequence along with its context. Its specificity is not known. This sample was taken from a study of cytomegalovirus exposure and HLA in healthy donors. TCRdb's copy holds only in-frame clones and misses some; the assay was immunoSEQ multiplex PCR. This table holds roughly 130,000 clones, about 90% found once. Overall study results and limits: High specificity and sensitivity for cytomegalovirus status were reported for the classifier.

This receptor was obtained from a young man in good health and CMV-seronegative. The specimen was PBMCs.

The CDR3 DNA reads TGTGCCAGCAGCCCAGAGGGAGGGGAGACCCAGTACTTC. As protein: CASSPEGGETQYF. V gene TRBV7-9 combines with J gene TRBJ2-5; 7 bases fit TRBD2. Germline CDR1 is SEHNR and CDR2 is FQNEAQ (reference sequence). V lost 5 bases and J lost 5; bases outside the gene matches: 5. The CDR3 is 13 residues long.